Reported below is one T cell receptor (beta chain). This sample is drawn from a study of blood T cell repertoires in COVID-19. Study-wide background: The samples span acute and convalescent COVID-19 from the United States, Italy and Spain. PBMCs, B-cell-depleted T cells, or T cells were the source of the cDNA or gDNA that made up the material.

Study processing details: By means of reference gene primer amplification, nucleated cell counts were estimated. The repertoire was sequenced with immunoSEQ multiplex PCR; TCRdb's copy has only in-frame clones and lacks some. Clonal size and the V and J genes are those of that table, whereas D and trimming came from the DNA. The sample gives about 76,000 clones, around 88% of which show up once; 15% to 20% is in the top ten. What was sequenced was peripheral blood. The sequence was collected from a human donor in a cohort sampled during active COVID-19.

CDR3 residues: CASSRNRGHYGYTF. CDR3 DNA: TGTGCCAGCAGCCGGAACAGGGGCCACTATGGCTACACCTTC. The chain joins TRBV7-8 to TRBJ1-2; TRBD1 matches 7 bases. This CDR3 contains 14 residues. V lost 5 bases, J lost 3 bases, and 6 bases stayed unmatched. Germline CDR1 SGHVS, CDR2 FQNEAQ.